The rows below give T cell receptor beta chains drawn from one sample of a study of CD8+ T cells in alopecia areata. Assay: immunoSEQ multiplex PCR; the TCRdb copy retains only in-frame clones and omits some. Among about 23,000 clones listed, 40% to 65% were seen once. Sequenced material: NKG2D-high CD8+ T cells sorted from blood. The receptors were sampled from a human donor with alopecia areata. Each CDR3 is given with its conserved first and last residue. The order of the fields is J gene, CDR3 length, D gene, clone size, V gene, CDR3 DNA, CDR3 protein. D genes are given only for firm matches. A row's size may be missing; if present it is once, few, many or a size class.

TRBJ2-7	14	NA	few	TRBV2	TGTGCCACTTTCCGACTAGAAGGGACCTACGAGCAGTACTTC	CATFRLEGTYEQYF
TRBJ2-1	14	NA	NA	TRBV7-6	TGTGCCAGCAGCTTACAGAGCGGGCACAATGAGCAGTTCTTC	CASSLQSGHNEQFF
TRBJ2-7	15	TRBD2	NA	TRBV4-2	TGTGCCAGCAGCCAAGCTAGCGGGAGTGTGCTGGAGCAGTACTTC	CASSQASGSVLEQYF
TRBJ2-2	18	TRBD2	NA	TRBV4-1	TGCGCCAGCAGCCAAGAAGGGTGCCGAGGGGAGGGAACCGGGGAGCTGTTTTTT	CASSQEGCRGEGTGELFF
TRBJ2-1	16	TRBD2	NA	TRBV7-9	TGTGCCAGCAGCATACTAGCGGGAACCAATCGGGATGAGCAGTTCTTC	CASSILAGTNRDEQFF
TRBJ2-7	14	NA	few	TRBV29-1	TGCAGCGTTGAAACACGGGGAAGCTCCTACGAGCAGTACTTC	CSVETRGSSYEQYF
TRBJ1-1	14	TRBD1	NA	TRBV27	TGTGCCAGCCACGAACAGGGGGCGCACACTGAAGCTTTCTTT	CASHEQGAHTEAFF
TRBJ2-2	14	NA	NA	TRBV2	TGTGCCAGCAGTGAAACAGAGACCACCGGGGAGCTGTTTTTT	CASSETETTGELFF
TRBJ2-7	14	NA	NA	TRBV7-9	TGTGCCAGCAGCTATAGCGGAAGCTCCTACGAGCAGTACTTC	CASSYSGSSYEQYF
TRBJ2-1	17	NA	NA	TRBV27	TGTGCCAGCAGTTCGCCCTGGTGGGGAATGGTCGGCAATGAGCAGTTCTTC	CASSSPWWGMVGNEQFF
TRBJ2-7	11	NA	few	TRBV13	TGTGCCAGCAGCTCAGGGGTGGAGCAGTACTTC	CASSSGVEQYF
TRBJ2-5	14	NA	NA	TRBV5-1	TGCGCCAGCAGCCCCTTGCAGGGTGGCGAGACCCAGTACTTC	CASSPLQGGETQYF
TRBJ2-7	15	NA	NA	TRBV7-9	TGTGCCAGCAGCCAGTCGGGCCCCAGGACGGACGAGCAGTACTTC	CASSQSGPRTDEQYF
TRBJ2-7	15	TRBD2	few	TRBV6-5	TGTGCCAGCAGTCTGACTAGCGGGAGCTCCTACGAGCAGTACTTC	CASSLTSGSSYEQYF
TRBJ2-7	15	NA	NA	TRBV7-7	TGTGCTAGCAGCTTAGAAAACTCACCCTCCTACGAGCAGTACTTC	CASSLENSPSYEQYF
TRBJ2-5	14	NA	many	TRBV19	TGTGCCAGTAGTAGGAGGGACGGCCAAGAGACCCAGTACTTC	CASSRRDGQETQYF
TRBJ2-3	15	NA	few	TRBV6-6	TGTGCCAGCAGTTCTGGACAGTACACAAGAGATACGCAGTATTTT	CASSSGQYTRDTQYF
TRBJ2-3	16	TRBD2	few	TRBV7-6	TGTGCCAGCAACGGCCGAGCCAGCGGGAGTTCAGATACGCAGTATTTT	CASNGRASGSSDTQYF
TRBJ2-3	14	TRBD2	few	TRBV9	TGTGCCAGCAGCGCTAGCGGGAGCACAGATACGCAGTATTTT	CASSASGSTDTQYF
TRBJ1-1	15	NA	NA	TRBV12-5	TGTGCTAGTGGTTTGTCGGGGCCCTGGGGCACTGAAGCTTTCTTT	CASGLSGPWGTEAFF
TRBJ2-4	11	NA	few	TRBV2	TGTGCCAGCAGACGAAAAAACATTCAGTACTTC	CASRRKNIQYF
TRBJ2-2	13	NA	NA	TRBV27	TGTGCCAGCAGTCCCACGAACACCGGGGAGCTGTTTTTT	CASSPTNTGELFF
TRBJ1-2	14	NA	NA	TRBV9	TGTGCCAGCAGCGTAGAAATCGAGGCCGTGGGCTACACCTTC	CASSVEIEAVGYTF
TRBJ1-4	14	NA	NA	TRBV6-5	TGTGCCAGCAGCCCCACCTTGGATCAGGAAAAACTGTTTTTT	CASSPTLDQEKLFF
TRBJ1-1	13	NA	NA	TRBV5-1	TGCGCCAGCAGCTTAAGGGGAAACACTGAAGCTTTCTTT	CASSLRGNTEAFF
TRBJ2-7	15	NA	NA	TRBV5-1	TGCGCCAGCAGCACAAAGGACCTAATGGACCTCGAGCAGTACTTC	CASSTKDLMDLEQYF
TRBJ2-3	12	NA	NA	TRBV7-8	TGTGCCAGCAGCTTAGGGCGAGATACGCAGTATTTT	CASSLGRDTQYF
TRBJ2-7	13	NA	few	TRBV14	TGTGCCAGCAGCCGGACCCCGTTGGGCGAGCAGTACTTC	CASSRTPLGEQYF
TRBJ2-7	15	TRBD1	NA	TRBV7-3	TGTGCCAGCAGCCTGGGACAGTCCTTGGGCTACGAGCAGTACTTC	CASSLGQSLGYEQYF
TRBJ2-7	13	NA	NA	TRBV2	TGTGCCAGCAGTGTAGTTCTAAGCTACGAGCAGTACTTC	CASSVVLSYEQYF
TRBJ1-1	15	TRBD1	few	TRBV19	TGTGCCAGTAGTAGCCCCAAGACAGGGGGCACTGAAGCTTTCTTT	CASSSPKTGGTEAFF
TRBJ2-7	14	NA	NA	TRBV27	TGTGCCAGCAGTCTGACCTTACGAACCTACGAGCAGTACTTC	CASSLTLRTYEQYF
TRBJ2-1	14	NA	NA	TRBV9	TGTGCCAGCAGCGACGGGGACCCCTACAATGAGCAGTTCTTC	CASSDGDPYNEQFF
TRBJ2-1	13	NA	NA	TRBV7-2	TGTGCCAGCAGCTTATATCTTGGGAATGAGCAGTTCTTC	CASSLYLGNEQFF
TRBJ2-7	15	NA	NA	TRBV6-1	TGTGCCAGCAGTGAAATTGGCAGGGCCCTCGACGAGCAGTACTTC	CASSEIGRALDEQYF
TRBJ1-1	12	NA	few	TRBV5-1	TGCGCCAGCAGCCCGGGCCGGACTGAAGCTTTCTTT	CASSPGRTEAFF